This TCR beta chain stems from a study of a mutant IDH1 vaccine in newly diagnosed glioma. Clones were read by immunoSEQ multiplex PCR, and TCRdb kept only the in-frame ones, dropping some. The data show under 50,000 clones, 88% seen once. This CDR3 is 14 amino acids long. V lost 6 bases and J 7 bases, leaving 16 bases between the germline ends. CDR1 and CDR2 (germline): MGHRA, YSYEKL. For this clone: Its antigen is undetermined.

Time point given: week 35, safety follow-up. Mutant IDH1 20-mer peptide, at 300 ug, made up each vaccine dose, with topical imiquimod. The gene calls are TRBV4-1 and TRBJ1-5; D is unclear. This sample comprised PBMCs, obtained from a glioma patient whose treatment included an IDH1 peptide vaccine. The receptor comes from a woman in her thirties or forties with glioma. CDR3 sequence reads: CASRAMGTKQPQHF. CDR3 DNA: TGCGCCAGCAGGGCAATGGGAACTAAGCAGCCCCAGCATTTT.